This TCR beta chain was sequenced for a study of OX40 agonist ivuxolimab in advanced cancers. Study background: At 75% to 90% male, the cohort had a mean age of about 60 years, ranging from roughly 20 to 90. Overall study findings and caveats: At doses 0.1 to 3.0 mg/kg, CD4+ and CD8+ clones expanded. Certain nonresponders likewise exhibited a low normalized T-cell clonal expansion.

The method was immunoSEQ multiplex PCR; TCRdb's version includes in-frame clones alone and lacks a portion of them. This sample carries around 99,000 clones, around 90% of them seen once, and the ten largest clones take roughly 0.16%. Trimming pared 1 base from V and 4 bases from J, leaving 5 bases between. The CDR3 runs to 13 residues. Germline-derived CDR1 and CDR2 are SGHRS and YFSETQ. Blood sampling was done at baseline, cycle 4 day 1, and cycle 7 day 1. Note on this clone: The antigen remains undetermined.

The chain recombines TRBV5-1 with TRBJ2-2; no clear D. Source: CD4+ or CD8+ T cells sorted from blood, taken in a trial of the OX40 agonist ivuxolimab. This clonotype was sampled from an adult with an advanced solid tumor such as melanoma, head and neck, liver or kidney cancer. The CDR3 protein is CASSLYPTGELFF. CDR3 DNA sequence: TGCGCCAGCAGCTTGTATCCCACCGGGGAGCTGTTTTTT.